This TCR beta chain originates from a study of beta chain features in type 1 diabetes. Study-wide points: Patients with type 1 diabetes carried fewer insertions and had more deletions at their VDJ junctions. People with Type 1 diabetes carried modestly yet significantly shorter TCRB CDR3s in all four CD4+ subsets.

This clone was counted a few times. Its target is not known. Markers CD45RO/CCR7/CD25/CD127/CD95/CD27 served to sort CD4+ naive, central memory, regulatory and stem cell-like memory cells. Reverse transcription of all isolated RNA meant that expressed TCRB transcripts were sequenced. The protocol was immunoSEQ multiplex PCR, while the TCRdb copy is restricted to in-frame clones and leaves out a portion. This sample yields some 250,000 clones, of which approximately 15% are seen a single time; about 0.02% belongs to the top ten. The TCR comes from a man between 25 and 39 years old with type 1 diabetes. Source material: naive CD4+ T cells from blood.

The CDR3 DNA reads TGTGCCAGCAGTCCTCAGACAGGGTCCACAGATACGCAGTATTTT. This codes for CASSPQTGSTDTQYF. The chain links TRBV6-5 to TRBJ2-3; 7 bases are a match to TRBD1. The CDR3 covers 15 residues. Trimming took 5 bases from V and 2 from J; bases not matched to a gene: 7. The germline V gene encodes CDR1 MNHEY and CDR2 SVGAGI.